This T cell receptor beta chain was retrieved from a study of molecular identifiers for immune sequencing clone quantification. Overall study results and limits: Because of identical TCR molecules sharing a barcode, sizes of highly expanded clones could be underestimated.

Germline-derived CDR1 and CDR2 are LGHNA and YSLEER. This CDR3 contains 14 residues. One entry per CDR3 protein, called by TCRdb with MiXCR from the PCR reads. The sample lists hundreds of thousands of distinct CDR3 sequences, about 23% occurring once. About this clonotype: Its specificity is not known. One end of the junction is discordant with germline, which a read error may explain.

The clonotype originates from a human donor in good health. Some libraries in this study had Jurkat cell RNA spiked in. Input material: naive CD8+ T cells from blood, with Jurkat cell RNA spiked in. Subset reported: FACS-sorted CD8+CD4-CCR7+CD45RA+ naive T cells. The chain has TRBV4-3 and TRBJ2-5; D gene uncertain. The CDR3 reads CASSQDRSQEAQYF. In nucleotides, the CDR3 is TGCGCCAGCAGCCAAGACAGGAGTCAAGAGGCCCAGTACTTC.